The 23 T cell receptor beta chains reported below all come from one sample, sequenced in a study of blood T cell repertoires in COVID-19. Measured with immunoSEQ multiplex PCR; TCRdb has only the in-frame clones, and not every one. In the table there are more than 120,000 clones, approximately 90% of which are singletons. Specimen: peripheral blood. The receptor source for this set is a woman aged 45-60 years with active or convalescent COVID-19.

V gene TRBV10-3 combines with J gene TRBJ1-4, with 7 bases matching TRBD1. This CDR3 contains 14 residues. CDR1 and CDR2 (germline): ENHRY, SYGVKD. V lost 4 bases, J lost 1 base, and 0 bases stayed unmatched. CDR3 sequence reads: CAISGQGTNEKLFF. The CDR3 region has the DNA TGTGCCATCAGTGGACAGGGAACTAATGAAAAACTGTTTTTT.

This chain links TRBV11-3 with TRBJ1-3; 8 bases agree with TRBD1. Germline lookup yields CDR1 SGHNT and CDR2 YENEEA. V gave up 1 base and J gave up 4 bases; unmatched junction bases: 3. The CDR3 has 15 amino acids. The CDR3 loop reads CASSLGTGSGNTIYF. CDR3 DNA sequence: TGTGCCAGCAGCTTAGGGACAGGGTCCGGAAACACCATATATTTT.

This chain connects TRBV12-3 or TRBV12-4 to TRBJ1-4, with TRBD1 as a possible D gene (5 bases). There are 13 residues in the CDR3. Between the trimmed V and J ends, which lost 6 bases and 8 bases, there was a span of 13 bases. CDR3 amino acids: CASSQGLGEKLFF. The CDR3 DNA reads TGTGCCAGCAGCCAGGGCCTTGGGGAAAAACTGTTTTTT.

CDR3 protein: CASSGAASTDTQYF. As DNA, the CDR3 is TGTGCCAGCAGTGGAGCGGCTAGCACAGATACGCAGTATTTT. The chain couples TRBV2 to TRBJ2-3; D may be TRBD2 (5 bases). This CDR3 has 14 amino acids. CDR1 and CDR2 (germline): SNHLY, FYNNEI. The V end was cut by 4 bases, the J end by 0 bases, with 8 bases between.

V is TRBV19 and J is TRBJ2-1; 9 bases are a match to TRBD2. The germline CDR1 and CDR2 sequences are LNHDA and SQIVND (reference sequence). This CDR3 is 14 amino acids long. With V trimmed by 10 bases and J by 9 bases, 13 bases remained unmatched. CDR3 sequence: CATQSGGSRGEQFF. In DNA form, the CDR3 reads TGTGCCACCCAAAGCGGGGGGAGTCGCGGTGAGCAGTTCTTC. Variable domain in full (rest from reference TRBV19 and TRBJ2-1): DGGITQSPKYLFRKEGQNVTLSCEQNLNHDAMYWYRQDPGQGLRLIYYSQIVNDFQKGDIAEGYSVSREKKESFPLTVTSAQKNPTAFYLCATQSGGSRGEQFFGPGTRLTVL.

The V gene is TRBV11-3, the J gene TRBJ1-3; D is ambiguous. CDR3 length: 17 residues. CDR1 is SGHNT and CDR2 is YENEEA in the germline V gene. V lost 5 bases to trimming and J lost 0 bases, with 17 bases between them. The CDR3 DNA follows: TGTGCCAGCAGCACGGAGGAGTGGGTCCACTCTGGAAACACCATATATTTT. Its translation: CASSTEEWVHSGNTIYF.

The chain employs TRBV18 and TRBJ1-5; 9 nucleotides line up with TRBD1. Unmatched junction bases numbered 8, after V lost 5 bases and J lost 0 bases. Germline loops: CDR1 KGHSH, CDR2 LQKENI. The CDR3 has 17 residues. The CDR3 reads CASSEGQGFISNQPQHF. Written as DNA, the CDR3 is TGTGCCAGCTCAGAGGGACAGGGTTTTATTAGCAATCAGCCCCAGCATTTT.

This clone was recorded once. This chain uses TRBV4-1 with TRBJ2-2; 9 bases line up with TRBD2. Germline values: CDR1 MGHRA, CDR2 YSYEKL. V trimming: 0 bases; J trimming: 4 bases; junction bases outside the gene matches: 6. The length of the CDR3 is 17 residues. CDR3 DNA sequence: TGCGCCAGCAGCCAAGAAGCTAGCGGGGCGGGCACCGGGGAGCTGTTTTTT. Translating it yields CASSQEASGAGTGELFF.

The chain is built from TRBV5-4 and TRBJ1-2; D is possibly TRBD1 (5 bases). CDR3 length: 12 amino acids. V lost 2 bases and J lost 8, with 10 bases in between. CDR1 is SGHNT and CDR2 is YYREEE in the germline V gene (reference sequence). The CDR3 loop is CASSFPREGYTF. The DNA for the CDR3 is TGTGCCAGCAGCTTCCCCAGGGAAGGCTACACCTTC.

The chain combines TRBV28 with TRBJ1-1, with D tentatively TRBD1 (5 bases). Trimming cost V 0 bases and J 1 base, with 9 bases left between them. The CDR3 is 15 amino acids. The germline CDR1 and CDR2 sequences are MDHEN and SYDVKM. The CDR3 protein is CASSLWRGENTEAFF. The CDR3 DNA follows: TGTGCCAGCAGTTTATGGCGGGGGGAGAACACTGAAGCTTTCTTT.

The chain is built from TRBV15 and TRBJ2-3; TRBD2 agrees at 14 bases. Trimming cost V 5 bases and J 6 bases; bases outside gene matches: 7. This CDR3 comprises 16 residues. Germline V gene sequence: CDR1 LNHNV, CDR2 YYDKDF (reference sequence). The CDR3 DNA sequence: TGTGCCACCAGCCTGGGACTAGCGGGGGCTGGGGATACGCAGTATTTT. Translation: CATSLGLAGAGDTQYF.

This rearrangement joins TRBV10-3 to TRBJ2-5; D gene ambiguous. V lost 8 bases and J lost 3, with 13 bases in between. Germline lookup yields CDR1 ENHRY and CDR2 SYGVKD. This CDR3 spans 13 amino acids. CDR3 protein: CAIAFVAEETQYF. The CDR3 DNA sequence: TGTGCCATCGCATTCGTGGCAGAAGAGACCCAGTACTTC.

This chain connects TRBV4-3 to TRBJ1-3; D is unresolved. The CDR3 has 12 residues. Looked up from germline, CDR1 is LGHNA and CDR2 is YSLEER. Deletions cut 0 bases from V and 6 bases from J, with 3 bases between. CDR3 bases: TGCGCCAGCAGCCAAGATCAAAACACCATATATTTT. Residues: CASSQDQNTIYF.

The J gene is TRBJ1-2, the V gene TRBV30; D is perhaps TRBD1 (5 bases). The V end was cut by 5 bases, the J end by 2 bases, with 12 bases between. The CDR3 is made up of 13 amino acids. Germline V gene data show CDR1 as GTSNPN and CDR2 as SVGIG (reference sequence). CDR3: CAWGQGGNYGYTF. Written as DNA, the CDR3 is TGTGCCTGGGGGCAGGGAGGGAACTATGGCTACACCTTC.

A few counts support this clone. For the CDR3, the DNA is TGTGCCAGCGGACAGGGGCCCACCGGGGAGCTGTTTTTT. This encodes CASGQGPTGELFF. The rearrangement links TRBV7-2 to TRBJ2-2; 9 bases are a match to TRBD1. Germline V gives CDR1 SGHTA, CDR2 FQGNSA. The V gene end was trimmed by 8 bases and the J gene end by 4 bases; junction bases not matched to a gene: 2. This CDR3 contains 13 residues.

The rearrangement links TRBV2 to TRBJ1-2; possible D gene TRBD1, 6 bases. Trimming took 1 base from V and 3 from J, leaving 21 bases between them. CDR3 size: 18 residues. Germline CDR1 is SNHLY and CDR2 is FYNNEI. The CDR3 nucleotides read TGTGCCAGCAGTGAAGGTGACAGCCGCCTACCAGGGGACTATGGCTACACCTTC. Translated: CASSEGDSRLPGDYGYTF.

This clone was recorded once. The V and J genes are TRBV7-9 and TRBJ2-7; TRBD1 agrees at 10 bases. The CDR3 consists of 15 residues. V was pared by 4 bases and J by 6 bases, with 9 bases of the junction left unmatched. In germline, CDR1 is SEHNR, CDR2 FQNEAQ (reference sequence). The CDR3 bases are TGTGCCAGCAGCTCCGACAGGGGGCGGCGCGGCGAGCAGTACTTC. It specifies CASSSDRGRRGEQYF.

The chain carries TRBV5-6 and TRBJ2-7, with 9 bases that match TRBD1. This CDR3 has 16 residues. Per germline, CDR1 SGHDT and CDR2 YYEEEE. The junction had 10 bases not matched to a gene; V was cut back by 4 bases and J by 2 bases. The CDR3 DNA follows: TGTGCCAGCAGCATGGCCGGGACAGGGCGTCCCTACGAGCAGTACTTC. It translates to CASSMAGTGRPYEQYF. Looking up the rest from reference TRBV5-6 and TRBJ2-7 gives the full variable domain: DAGVTQSPTHLIKTRGQQVTLRCSPKSGHDTVSWYQQALGQGPQFIFQYYEEEERQRGNFPDRFSGHQFPNYSSELNVNALLLGDSALYLCASSMAGTGRPYEQYFGPGTRLTVT.

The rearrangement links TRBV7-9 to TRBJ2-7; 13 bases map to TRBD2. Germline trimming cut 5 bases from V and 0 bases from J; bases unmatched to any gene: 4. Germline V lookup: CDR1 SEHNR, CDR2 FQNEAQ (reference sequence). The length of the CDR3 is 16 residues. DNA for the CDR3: TGTGCCAGCAGCGCGGGACTAGCGGGAATCTCCTACGAGCAGTACTTC. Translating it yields CASSAGLAGISYEQYF.

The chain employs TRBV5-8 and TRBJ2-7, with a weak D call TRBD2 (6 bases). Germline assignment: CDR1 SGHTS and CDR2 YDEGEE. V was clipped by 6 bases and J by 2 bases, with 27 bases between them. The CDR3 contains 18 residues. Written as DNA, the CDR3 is TGTGCCAGCACCCCGGTTACGGGAGCCAAGGAGGTGCCCTACGAGCAGTACTTC. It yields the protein CASTPVTGAKEVPYEQYF.

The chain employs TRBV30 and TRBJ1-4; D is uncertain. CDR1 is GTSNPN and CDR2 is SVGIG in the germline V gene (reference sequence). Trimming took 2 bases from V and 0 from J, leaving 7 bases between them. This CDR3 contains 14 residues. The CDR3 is CAWSRVATNEKLFF. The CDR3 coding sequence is TGTGCCTGGAGTCGAGTTGCAACTAATGAAAAACTGTTTTTT.

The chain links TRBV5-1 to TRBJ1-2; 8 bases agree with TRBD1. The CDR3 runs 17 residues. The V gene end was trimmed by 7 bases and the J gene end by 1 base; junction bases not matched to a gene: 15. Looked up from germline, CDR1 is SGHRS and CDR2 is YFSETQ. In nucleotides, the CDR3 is TGCGCCAGCTCGGGAACCTCCGGGACAGGTATTAACTATGGCTACACCTTC. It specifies CASSGTSGTGINYGYTF.

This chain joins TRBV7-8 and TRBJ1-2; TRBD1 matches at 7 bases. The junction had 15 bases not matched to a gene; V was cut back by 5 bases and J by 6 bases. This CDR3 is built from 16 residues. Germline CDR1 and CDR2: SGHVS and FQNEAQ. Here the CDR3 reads CASSPRETGKLHGYTF. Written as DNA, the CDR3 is TGTGCCAGCAGCCCACGAGAGACAGGGAAGTTACATGGCTACACCTTC.